This T cell receptor beta chain appears in the sequencing data of a study of blood T cells in healthy people across ages. The CDR3 loop spans 13 amino acids. The ends were cut back, 1 base at V and 6 bases at J, with 8 bases in the middle. Germline-derived CDR1 and CDR2 are LGHNA and YSLEER. In its sample, this clonotype was seen many times. The sample providers were healthy Caucasian people from Russia, aged about 6 to 90. Using a J-beta primer mix together with a sample-barcoded 5' primer, a second PCR was run for roughly 7 to 11 cycles. Researchers report that a template-switch adaptor with 12 random nucleotides tagged each cDNA molecule. From the 5' RACE reads, TCRdb called clonotypes with MiXCR, one entry per CDR3 protein. The data show some 640,000 distinct CDR3 sequences, roughly 30% seen once.

The sample was blood. The TCR was taken from a woman over 75 in good health. The chain is built from TRBV4-3 and TRBJ2-3; D ambiguous. The DNA for the CDR3 is TGCGCCAGCAGCCAAGGGAGAGAGGATACGCAGTATTTT. This gives the protein CASSQGREDTQYF.